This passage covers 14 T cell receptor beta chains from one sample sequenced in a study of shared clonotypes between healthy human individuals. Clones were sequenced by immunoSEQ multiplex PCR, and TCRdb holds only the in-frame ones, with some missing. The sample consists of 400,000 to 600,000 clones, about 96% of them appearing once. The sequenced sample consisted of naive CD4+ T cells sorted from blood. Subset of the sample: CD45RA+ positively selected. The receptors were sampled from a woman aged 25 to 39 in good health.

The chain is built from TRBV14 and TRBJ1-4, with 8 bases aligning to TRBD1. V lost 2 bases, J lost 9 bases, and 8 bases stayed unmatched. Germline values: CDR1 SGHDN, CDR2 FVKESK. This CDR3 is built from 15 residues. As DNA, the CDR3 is TGTGCCAGCAGCCAAAGTCAGGGGGCGCAAAAAAAACTGTTTTTT. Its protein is CASSQSQGAQKKLFF. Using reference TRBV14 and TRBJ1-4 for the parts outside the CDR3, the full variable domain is EAGVTQFPSHSVIEKGQTVTLRCDPISGHDNLYWYRRVMGKEIKFLLHFVKESKQDESGMPNNRFLAERTGGTYSTLKVQPAELEDSGVYFCASSQSQGAQKKLFFGSGTQLSVL.

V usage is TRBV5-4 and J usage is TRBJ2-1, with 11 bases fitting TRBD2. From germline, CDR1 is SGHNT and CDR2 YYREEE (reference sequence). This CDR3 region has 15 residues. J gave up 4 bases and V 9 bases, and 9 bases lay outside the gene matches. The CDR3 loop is CATGLGLAVYNEQFF. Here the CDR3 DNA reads TGTGCCACCGGGTTGGGACTAGCGGTTTACAATGAGCAGTTCTTC.

The CDR3 coding sequence is TGCGCCAGCAGTGGTACCAGCCAAGAGACCCAGTACTTC. Translated, it gives CASSGTSQETQYF. The gene calls are TRBV10-1 and TRBJ2-5; unclear D gene. Trimming left V 4 bases short and J 1 base short, with 7 bases between. There are 13 residues in the CDR3. CDR1 is WNHNN and CDR2 is SYGVQD in the germline V gene (reference sequence).

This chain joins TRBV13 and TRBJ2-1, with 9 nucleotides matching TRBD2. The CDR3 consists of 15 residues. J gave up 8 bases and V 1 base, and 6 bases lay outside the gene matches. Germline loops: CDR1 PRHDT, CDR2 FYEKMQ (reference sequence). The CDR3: CASSLDSGGPDEQFF. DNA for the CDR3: TGTGCCAGCAGCTTAGATAGCGGGGGTCCGGATGAGCAGTTCTTC.

The CDR3 DNA reads TGCGCCAGCAGCCAAGGGACCTGGGGCACTGAAGCTTTCTTT. This codes for CASSQGTWGTEAFF. The rearrangement links TRBV4-1 to TRBJ1-1, with D uncertain. The CDR3 length is 14 residues. CDR1 and CDR2 (germline): MGHRA, YSYEKL. Trimming took off 1 base at V and 4 bases at J, with 10 bases between the two ends.

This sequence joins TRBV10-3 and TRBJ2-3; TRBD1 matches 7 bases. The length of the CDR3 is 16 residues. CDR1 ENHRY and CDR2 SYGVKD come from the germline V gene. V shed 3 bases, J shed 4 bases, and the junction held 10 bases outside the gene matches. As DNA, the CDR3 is TGTGCCATCAGTGACCCACGACAGGGTAGCGCAGATACGCAGTATTTT. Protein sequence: CAISDPRQGSADTQYF.

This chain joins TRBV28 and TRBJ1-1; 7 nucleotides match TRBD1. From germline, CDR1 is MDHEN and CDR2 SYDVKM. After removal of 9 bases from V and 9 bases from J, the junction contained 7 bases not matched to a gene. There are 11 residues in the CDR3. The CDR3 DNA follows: TGTGCCAGTTCACAGGGGACTCAAGCTTTCTTT. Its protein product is CASSQGTQAFF.

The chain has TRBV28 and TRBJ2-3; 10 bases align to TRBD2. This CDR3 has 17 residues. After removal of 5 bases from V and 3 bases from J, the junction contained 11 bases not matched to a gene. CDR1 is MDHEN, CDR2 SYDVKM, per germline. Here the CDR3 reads CASSPRSWTSGTDTQYF. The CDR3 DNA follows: TGTGCCAGCAGTCCTCGTTCCTGGACTAGCGGAACAGATACGCAGTATTTT.

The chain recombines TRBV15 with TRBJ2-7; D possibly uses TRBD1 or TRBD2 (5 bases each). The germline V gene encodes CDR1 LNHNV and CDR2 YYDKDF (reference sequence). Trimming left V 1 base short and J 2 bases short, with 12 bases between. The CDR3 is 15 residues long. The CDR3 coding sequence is TGTGCCACCAGCAGAGGGCTGGGGGAGACCTACGAGCAGTACTTC. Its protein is CATSRGLGETYEQYF.

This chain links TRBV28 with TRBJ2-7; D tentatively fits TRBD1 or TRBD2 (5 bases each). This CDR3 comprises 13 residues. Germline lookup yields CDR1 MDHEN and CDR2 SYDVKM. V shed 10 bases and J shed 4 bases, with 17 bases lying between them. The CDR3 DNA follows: TGTGCCACCCGGGCACCGGGACCATACGAGCAGTACTTC. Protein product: CATRAPGPYEQYF.

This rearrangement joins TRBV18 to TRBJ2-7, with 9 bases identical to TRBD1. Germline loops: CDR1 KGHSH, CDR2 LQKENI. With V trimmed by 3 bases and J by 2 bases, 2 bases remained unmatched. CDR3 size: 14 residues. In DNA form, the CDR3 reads TGTGCCAGCTCACCCGGGACAGGGCCCTACGAGCAGTACTTC. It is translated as CASSPGTGPYEQYF.

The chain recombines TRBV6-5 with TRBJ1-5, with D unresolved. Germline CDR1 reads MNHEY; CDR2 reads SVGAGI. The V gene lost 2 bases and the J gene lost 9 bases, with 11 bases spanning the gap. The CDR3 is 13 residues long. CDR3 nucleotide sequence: TGTGCCAGCAGTTACGACGGAAGTTCGCCCCAGCATTTT. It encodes CASSYDGSSPQHF.

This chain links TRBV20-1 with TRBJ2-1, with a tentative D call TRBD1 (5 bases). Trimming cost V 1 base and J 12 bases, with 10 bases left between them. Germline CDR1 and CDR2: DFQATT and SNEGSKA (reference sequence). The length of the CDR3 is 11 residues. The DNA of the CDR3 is TGCAGTGCTAGAGGGGGCCCAGGGCAGTTCTTC. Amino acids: CSARGGPGQFF.

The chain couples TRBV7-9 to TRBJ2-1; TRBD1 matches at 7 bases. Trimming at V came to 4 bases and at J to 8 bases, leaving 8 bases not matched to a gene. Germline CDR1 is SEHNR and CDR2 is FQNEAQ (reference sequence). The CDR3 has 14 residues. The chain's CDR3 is CASSSGQPVDEQFF. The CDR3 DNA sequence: TGTGCCAGCAGCTCGGGACAGCCGGTGGATGAGCAGTTCTTC.